Listed below are T cell receptor beta chains from one sample, sequenced in a study of T cell responses to AZD1222 COVID-19 vaccine. The protocol was immunoSEQ multiplex PCR, while the TCRdb copy is restricted to in-frame clones and leaves out a portion. The data show more than 95,000 clones, more than 75% seen once. The sequenced sample was peripheral blood, obtained on day 0 of AZD1222 vaccination. Receptors were obtained from an adult in good health. CDR3s include the opening cysteine and the closing phenylalanine or tryptophan. Fields, in order: D gene, clone size, V gene, J gene, CDR3 DNA, CDR3 protein. The D gene is left open where the match is weak. Clone size is stated in some rows and not others, as once, few, many or a class when expanded.

D gene: TRBD1
clone size: NA
V gene: TRBV5-1
J gene: TRBJ2-5
CDR3 DNA: TGCGCCAGCAGCTTGGGACAGGGGGGTCAAGAGACCCAGTACTTC
CDR3 protein: CASSLGQGGQETQYF

D gene: NA
clone size: few
V gene: TRBV19
J gene: TRBJ2-7
CDR3 DNA: TGTGCCAGTAGTATAGATGTCTACTACGAGCAGTACTTC
CDR3 protein: CASSIDVYYEQYF

D gene: NA
clone size: NA
V gene: TRBV12-3/TRBV12-4
J gene: TRBJ1-2
CDR3 DNA: TGTGCCAGCAGAAGGGGTCACTATGGCTACACCTTC
CDR3 protein: CASRRGHYGYTF

D gene: NA
clone size: NA
V gene: TRBV19
J gene: TRBJ1-3
CDR3 DNA: TGTGCCAGTAGTATCCCCCTTAGGACGGCTGGAAACACCATATATTTT
CDR3 protein: CASSIPLRTAGNTIYF

D gene: TRBD1
clone size: NA
V gene: TRBV19
J gene: TRBJ1-1
CDR3 DNA: TGTGCCAGTAGTATCCAGGTGGGCAGGACAGGTCGGGTAGCTGAAGCTTTCTTT
CDR3 protein: CASSIQVGRTGRVAEAFF

D gene: TRBD1
clone size: NA
V gene: TRBV2
J gene: TRBJ2-1
CDR3 DNA: TGTGCCAGCAGGAACAGGGGGCGCGTTGATGAGCAGTTCTTC
CDR3 protein: CASRNRGRVDEQFF

D gene: NA
clone size: NA
V gene: TRBV3-1/TRBV3-2
J gene: TRBJ1-5
CDR3 DNA: TGTGCCAGCAGCCAAGGCGACAGATCCAATCAGCCCCAGCATTTT
CDR3 protein: CASSQGDRSNQPQHF

D gene: NA
clone size: NA
V gene: TRBV6-5
J gene: TRBJ1-2
CDR3 DNA: TGTGCCAGCAGTTACGTGGGTAACTATGGCTACACCTTC
CDR3 protein: CASSYVGNYGYTF

D gene: NA
clone size: NA
V gene: TRBV7-9
J gene: TRBJ2-1
CDR3 DNA: TGTGCCAGCAGAGGGCATGAGAGCGCTGAGCAGTTCTTC
CDR3 protein: CASRGHESAEQFF

D gene: NA
clone size: NA
V gene: TRBV18
J gene: TRBJ1-1
CDR3 DNA: TGTGCCAGCTCACCACAATACAGGGTCTCTGGGGAAGCTTTCTTT
CDR3 protein: CASSPQYRVSGEAFF

D gene: NA
clone size: many
V gene: TRBV12-3/TRBV12-4
J gene: TRBJ2-7
CDR3 DNA: TGTGCCAGCAGTTTGGGCGGTTTCTACGAGCAGTACTTC
CDR3 protein: CASSLGGFYEQYF

D gene: NA
clone size: NA
V gene: TRBV13
J gene: TRBJ2-1
CDR3 DNA: TGTGCCACCCGCCGTGGAGTGGGGTACAATGAGCAGTTCTTC
CDR3 protein: CATRRGVGYNEQFF

D gene: TRBD1
clone size: NA
V gene: TRBV7-2
J gene: TRBJ1-2
CDR3 DNA: TGTGCCAGCAGCCGGGACAGTGCGATCTATGGCTACACCTTC
CDR3 protein: CASSRDSAIYGYTF

D gene: NA
clone size: once
V gene: TRBV7-8
J gene: TRBJ1-5
CDR3 DNA: TGTGCCAGCAGCTCCTGGGGAGGGAGCAATCAGCCCCAGCATTTT
CDR3 protein: CASSSWGGSNQPQHF

D gene: NA
clone size: NA
V gene: TRBV19
J gene: TRBJ1-2
CDR3 DNA: TGTGCCAGTAGTAAATCTAACTATGGCTACACCTTC
CDR3 protein: CASSKSNYGYTF

D gene: TRBD2
clone size: NA
V gene: TRBV4-3
J gene: TRBJ2-2
CDR3 DNA: TGCGCCAGCCTCCTGAGCGGGGGGGCCAGGGGAACCGGGGAGCTGTTTTTT
CDR3 protein: CASLLSGGARGTGELFF

D gene: NA
clone size: NA
V gene: TRBV7-2
J gene: TRBJ2-1
CDR3 DNA: TGTGCCAGCAGCCCTCTAGGAGTATCATACAATGAGCAGTTCTTC
CDR3 protein: CASSPLGVSYNEQFF

D gene: TRBD2
clone size: NA
V gene: TRBV16
J gene: TRBJ2-1
CDR3 DNA: TGTGCCAGCAGCCAATCGCTCGCTAGCGGGGGCAATGAGCAGTTCTTC
CDR3 protein: CASSQSLASGGNEQFF

D gene: NA
clone size: NA
V gene: TRBV23-1
J gene: TRBJ2-7
CDR3 DNA: TGCGCCAGTGTACAGGTGGACGAGCAGTACTTC
CDR3 protein: CASVQVDEQYF

D gene: TRBD2
clone size: NA
V gene: TRBV15
J gene: TRBJ2-3
CDR3 DNA: TGTGCCACCAGCAGAGGCGCGGGGGAGGCAGATACGCAGTATTTT
CDR3 protein: CATSRGAGEADTQYF

D gene: NA
clone size: NA
V gene: TRBV29-1
J gene: TRBJ1-2
CDR3 DNA: TGCAGCGGACTGGACGAGAGCTATGGCTACACCTTC
CDR3 protein: CSGLDESYGYTF

D gene: TRBD1
clone size: NA
V gene: TRBV2
J gene: TRBJ1-4
CDR3 DNA: TGTGCCAGCAGTCCCTTAGGGGGCACTAATGAAAAACTGTTTTTT
CDR3 protein: CASSPLGGTNEKLFF

D gene: NA
clone size: NA
V gene: TRBV7-2
J gene: TRBJ2-7
CDR3 DNA: TGTGCCAGCAGCTTAGTAGGGGGGCCCTTGTACGAGCAGTACTTC
CDR3 protein: CASSLVGGPLYEQYF

D gene: NA
clone size: NA
V gene: TRBV7-2
J gene: TRBJ2-5
CDR3 DNA: TGTGCCAGCGCGCGGGGAACACAAGAGACCCAGTACTTC
CDR3 protein: CASARGTQETQYF

D gene: NA
clone size: once
V gene: TRBV6-4
J gene: TRBJ2-5
CDR3 DNA: TGTGCCACCTCCCTAGTAAAATTTTTCCGGGGGAGCGGCGGGGAGACCCAGTACTTC
CDR3 protein: CATSLVKFFRGSGGETQYF

D gene: NA
clone size: NA
V gene: TRBV3-1/TRBV3-2
J gene: TRBJ1-6
CDR3 DNA: TGTGCCAGCAGCCCCGACCATTCACCCCTCCACTTT
CDR3 protein: CASSPDHSPLHF

D gene: NA
clone size: NA
V gene: TRBV2
J gene: TRBJ1-2
CDR3 DNA: TGTGCCAGCAGTGGGGGAGCAGGGTTTGGCTACACCTTC
CDR3 protein: CASSGGAGFGYTF

D gene: NA
clone size: NA
V gene: TRBV5-8
J gene: TRBJ1-5
CDR3 DNA: TGTGCCAGCAGTCCCGGGGGCCGCCAGCCCCAGCATTTT
CDR3 protein: CASSPGGRQPQHF

D gene: NA
clone size: NA
V gene: TRBV11-1
J gene: TRBJ1-1
CDR3 DNA: TGTGCCAGCAGCCATAAAGGAGAGAACACTGAAGCTTTCTTT
CDR3 protein: CASSHKGENTEAFF

D gene: NA
clone size: NA
V gene: TRBV27
J gene: TRBJ1-1
CDR3 DNA: TGTGCCAGCAGTTATAAGGCAGGCACTGAAGCTTTCTTT
CDR3 protein: CASSYKAGTEAFF

D gene: TRBD1
clone size: NA
V gene: TRBV7-2
J gene: TRBJ1-5
CDR3 DNA: TGTGCCAGCAGCTTCTTGACAGGGAGAAATCAGCCCCAGCATTTT
CDR3 protein: CASSFLTGRNQPQHF

D gene: NA
clone size: NA
V gene: TRBV5-1
J gene: TRBJ1-2
CDR3 DNA: TGCGCCAGCAGCGGGGGGAGGAGGAATGACGATGGCTACACCTTC
CDR3 protein: CASSGGRRNDDGYTF

D gene: NA
clone size: NA
V gene: TRBV7-6
J gene: TRBJ1-1
CDR3 DNA: TGTGCCAGCAGCTTAACTTCCATCAGGGAAGCTTTCTTT
CDR3 protein: CASSLTSIREAFF

D gene: NA
clone size: NA
V gene: TRBV24-1
J gene: TRBJ1-5
CDR3 DNA: TGTGCCACCAGTGATTCATCGGAGGGTCAGCCCCAGCATTTT
CDR3 protein: CATSDSSEGQPQHF

D gene: NA
clone size: NA
V gene: TRBV5-6
J gene: TRBJ1-3
CDR3 DNA: TGTGCCAGCAGCTTGGCGGGCTCTGGAAACACCATATATTTT
CDR3 protein: CASSLAGSGNTIYF

D gene: TRBD1
clone size: many
V gene: TRBV11-1
J gene: TRBJ1-1
CDR3 DNA: TGTGCCAGCAGTTTACCGGCACAGGGGGCGTCTGAAGCTTTCTTT
CDR3 protein: CASSLPAQGASEAFF

D gene: TRBD1
clone size: NA
V gene: TRBV15
J gene: TRBJ2-1
CDR3 DNA: TGTGCCACCAGCAGAGGGCAGGGGGCCTACAATGAGCAGTTCTTC
CDR3 protein: CATSRGQGAYNEQFF

D gene: NA
clone size: NA
V gene: TRBV18
J gene: TRBJ2-7
CDR3 DNA: TGTGCCAGCTCACCACCCGCGAGCTACGAGCAGTACTTC
CDR3 protein: CASSPPASYEQYF

D gene: NA
clone size: NA
V gene: TRBV2
J gene: TRBJ1-3
CDR3 DNA: TGTGCCAGCAGTGATCACGGAAACACCATATATTTT
CDR3 protein: CASSDHGNTIYF

D gene: NA
clone size: once
V gene: TRBV11-3
J gene: TRBJ1-1
CDR3 DNA: TGTGCCAGCAGCTTAGGCCAGGGATGGGGCACTGAAGCTTTCTTT
CDR3 protein: CASSLGQGWGTEAFF

D gene: TRBD2
clone size: NA
V gene: TRBV7-2
J gene: TRBJ2-7
CDR3 DNA: TGTGCCAGCAGCTTAGATAGCGGGGGGGCCTACGAGCAGTACTTC
CDR3 protein: CASSLDSGGAYEQYF

D gene: NA
clone size: NA
V gene: TRBV2
J gene: TRBJ1-5
CDR3 DNA: TGTGCCAGCAGTGGAGGAACCTGGGATCAGCCCCAGCATTTT
CDR3 protein: CASSGGTWDQPQHF

D gene: NA
clone size: NA
V gene: TRBV6-4
J gene: TRBJ1-1
CDR3 DNA: TGTGCCAGCAGTGACTCGCCTTTCACTCTCGCTGAAGCTTTCTTT
CDR3 protein: CASSDSPFTLAEAFF